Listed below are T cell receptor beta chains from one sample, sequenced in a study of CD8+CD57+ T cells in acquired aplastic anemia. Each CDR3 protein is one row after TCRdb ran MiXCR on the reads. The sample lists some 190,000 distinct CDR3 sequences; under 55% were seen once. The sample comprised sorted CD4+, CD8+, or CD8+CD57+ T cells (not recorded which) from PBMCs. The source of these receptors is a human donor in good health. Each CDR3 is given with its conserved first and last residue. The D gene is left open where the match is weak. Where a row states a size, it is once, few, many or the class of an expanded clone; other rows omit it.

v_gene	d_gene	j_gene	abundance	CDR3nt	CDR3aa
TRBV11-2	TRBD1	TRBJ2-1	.	TGTGCCAGCAGCTTAAGGCAAAGGACAGGGGGAAGGAATGAGCAGTTCTTC	CASSLRQRTGGRNEQFF
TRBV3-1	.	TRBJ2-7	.	TGTGCCAGCGGCCGGTCAGGGACTGGGGAGCAGTACTTC	CASGRSGTGEQYF
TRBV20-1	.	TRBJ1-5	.	TGCAGTGCTAGAGATCAGGGACGGTTCAATCAGCCCCAGCATTTT	CSARDQGRFNQPQHF
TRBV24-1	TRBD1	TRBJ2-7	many	TGCTTCCCCGGACAGGGGGTAGGCGAGCAGTACTTC	CFPGQGVGEQYF
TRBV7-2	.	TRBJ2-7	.	TGTGCCAGCAGCTTATACGGCCCCGAGCAGTACTTC	CASSLYGPEQYF
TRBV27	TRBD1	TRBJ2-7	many	TGTGCCAGCAGTTGGGGACAGGGTTCCGAGCAGTACTTC	CASSWGQGSEQYF
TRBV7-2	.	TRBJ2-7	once	TGTGCCAGCAGCCATGGGGAACGGGAGCAGTACTTC	CASSHGEREQYF
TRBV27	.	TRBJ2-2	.	TGTGCCAGCAGTTTATTGGAGAACACCGGGGAGCTGTTTTTT	CASSLLENTGELFF
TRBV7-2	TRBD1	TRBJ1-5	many	TGTGCCAGCAGCTTAGTTGGCAGGGGGCTTCAGCCCCAGCATTTT	CASSLVGRGLQPQHF
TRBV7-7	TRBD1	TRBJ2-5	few	TGTGCCAGCAGCCAGACAGGGAACCAAGAGACCCAGTACTTC	CASSQTGNQETQYF
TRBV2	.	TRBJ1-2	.	TGTGCCAGCAGTCCCGTGGCATCTGACTATGGCTACACCTTC	CASSPVASDYGYTF
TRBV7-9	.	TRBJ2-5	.	TGTGCCAGCAGCCCGGCAGTCTCTCACCCCGAGACCCAGTACTTC	CASSPAVSHPETQYF
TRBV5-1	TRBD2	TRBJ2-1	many	TGCGCCAGCAGCTGGGCTAGCGGGAACCCAAACAATGAGCAGTTCTTC	CASSWASGNPNNEQFF
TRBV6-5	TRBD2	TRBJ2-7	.	TGTGCCAGCAGTTACTCTAGCGGGGGGACGTACGAGCAGTACTTC	CASSYSSGGTYEQYF
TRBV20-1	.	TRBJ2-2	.	TGCAGTGTGGAGGGCGACACCGGGGAGCTGTTTTTT	CSVEGDTGELFF
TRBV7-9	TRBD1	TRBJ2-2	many	TGTGCCAGCAGCAAGTCGGACAGGAGGACCGGGGAGCTGTTTTTT	CASSKSDRRTGELFF
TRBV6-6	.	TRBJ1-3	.	TGTGCCAGCAGTTTGTCGGGACGAAACACTGGAAACACCATATATTTT	CASSLSGRNTGNTIYF
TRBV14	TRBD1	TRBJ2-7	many	TGTGCCAGCAGCCAGAGGGTCGGGACAGGGGGCTACGAGCAGTACTTC	CASSQRVGTGGYEQYF
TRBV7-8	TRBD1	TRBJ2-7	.	TGTGCCAGCAGCCCGAGACCGGGACAGTCCTACGAGCAGTACTTC	CASSPRPGQSYEQYF
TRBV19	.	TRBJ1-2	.	TGTGCCAGTGAACGGGGTCGTTATGGCTACACCTTC	CASERGRYGYTF
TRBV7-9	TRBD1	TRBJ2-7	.	TGTGCCAGCACCAGGACAGGGAGTCCCTACGAGCAGTACTTC	CASTRTGSPYEQYF
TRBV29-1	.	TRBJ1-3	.	TGCAGCGTTCCGTGGGGAAACACCGTATATTTT	CSVPWGNTVYF
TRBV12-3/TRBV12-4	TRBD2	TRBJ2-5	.	TGTGCCAGCAGTTTATGGGGCGGGGGACACCAAGAGACCCAGTACTTC	CASSLWGGGHQETQYF
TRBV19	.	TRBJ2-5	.	TGTGCCTCCGGGGCGGAGGAGACCCAGTACTTC	CASGAEETQYF
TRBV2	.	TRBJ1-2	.	TGTGCCAGCAAGGGTTCGTCCACCTATGGCTACACCTTC	CASKGSSTYGYTF
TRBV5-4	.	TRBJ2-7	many	TGTGCCAGCAGCCAGCCGCCTAGCTCCTACGAGCAGTACTTC	CASSQPPSSYEQYF
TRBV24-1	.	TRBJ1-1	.	TGTGCCACCAGTGAGATGCCTGAAGCTTTCTTT	CATSEMPEAFF
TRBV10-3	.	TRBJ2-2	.	TGTGCCATCAGTGAGTCGGGCAGCTTGAACACCGGGGAGCTGTTTTTT	CAISESGSLNTGELFF
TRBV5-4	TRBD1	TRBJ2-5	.	TGTGCCAGCAGCTTGGACAGGGGAGAATACGAGACCCAGTGCTTC	CASSLDRGEYETQCF
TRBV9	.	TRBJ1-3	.	TGTGCCAGCAGCTTTACGGGACGGGAGCCTGGAAACACCATATATTTT	CASSFTGREPGNTIYF
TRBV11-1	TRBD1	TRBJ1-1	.	TGTGCCAGCAGCTTGACAGGGACGGTCTCGAGCACTGAAGCTTTCTTT	CASSLTGTVSSTEAFF
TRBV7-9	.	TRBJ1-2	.	TGTGCCAGCAGACGCGGAGGAGACTATGGCTACACCTTC	CASRRGGDYGYTF